This is a list of T cell receptor beta chains from one sample in a study of cytomegalovirus exposure and HLA in healthy donors. This table comes from immunoSEQ multiplex PCR, and its TCRdb copy is limited to in-frame clones, with some not included. Of about 130,000 clones listed, around three quarters are singletons. The sample was PBMCs. These receptors were obtained from a man aged 35 to 55 in good health and CMV-seronegative. CDR3s include the opening cysteine and the closing phenylalanine or tryptophan. The D gene is left open where the match is weak. Size values are once, few and many counts, or a class for expanded clones, and some rows have none.

v_gene	d_gene	j_gene	abundance	CDR3aa	CDR3nt
TRBV6-1	TRBD1	TRBJ2-2	.	CASSQDREKTGELFF	TGTGCCAGCAGCCAAGACAGGGAGAAGACCGGGGAGCTGTTTTTT
TRBV4-3	.	TRBJ1-6	.	CASSQELTETYNSPLHF	TGCGCCAGCAGCCAAGAATTGACAGAAACATATAATTCACCCCTCCACTTT
TRBV4-3	TRBD2	TRBJ2-5	few	CASSQAGVGRGSETQYF	TGCGCCAGCAGCCAAGCTGGGGTCGGGCGGGGGAGTGAGACCCAGTACTTC
TRBV6-1	.	TRBJ2-7	.	CASSGIGRRGYEQYF	TGTGCCAGCAGTGGGATAGGGCGGAGGGGCTACGAGCAGTACTTC
TRBV7-2	.	TRBJ2-3	once	CASSLSAAYTDTQYF	TGTGCCAGCAGCCTAAGCGCAGCCTACACAGATACGCAGTATTTT
TRBV7-9	.	TRBJ1-2	.	CSSSLDRRGGGYTF	TGTTCCAGCAGCCTCGATCGTAGGGGTGGTGGCTACACCTTC
TRBV5-6	.	TRBJ2-3	.	CASSDYRVLNTQYF	TGTGCCAGCAGCGACTACAGGGTTCTAAATACGCAGTATTTT
TRBV6-5	.	TRBJ1-6	.	CASKTAQNSPLHF	TGTGCCAGCAAGACAGCCCAGAATTCACCCCTCCACTTT
TRBV20-1	TRBD1	TRBJ1-2	.	CRLDREEGYTF	TGCAGGCTAGACAGGGAGGAGGGCTACACCTTC
TRBV4-1	.	TRBJ2-5	.	CASSSHGTSQETQYF	TGCGCCAGCAGCTCTCACGGGACTTCCCAAGAGACCCAGTACTTC
TRBV27	.	TRBJ1-1	.	CASSLGQMNTEAFF	TGTGCCAGCAGTTTAGGGCAAATGAACACTGAAGCTTTCTTT
TRBV28	.	TRBJ2-7	.	CASRSTAGSSYEQYF	TGTGCCAGCAGATCCACAGCGGGCAGCTCCTACGAGCAGTACTTC
TRBV6-5	TRBD1	TRBJ2-3	once	CASSPQGTDTQYF	TGTGCCAGCAGTCCACAGGGGACAGATACGCAGTATTTT
TRBV7-8	TRBD1	TRBJ1-2	.	CASSSDREVGYTF	TGTGCCAGCAGCTCCGACAGGGAGGTTGGCTACACCTTC
TRBV4-3	TRBD2	TRBJ2-2	.	CASSQDGSGGTGELFF	TGCGCCAGCAGCCAAGATGGTAGCGGGGGGACCGGGGAGCTGTTTTTT
TRBV7-2	TRBD2	TRBJ2-3	once	CASSLTGTSGVASDTQYF	TGTGCCAGCAGCTTAACCGGGACTAGCGGGGTAGCGTCAGATACGCAGTATTTT
TRBV2	TRBD2	TRBJ2-1	.	CASSPGLGSYNEQFF	TGTGCCAGCAGTCCCGGACTAGGATCCTACAATGAGCAGTTCTTC
TRBV30	TRBD1	TRBJ1-2	.	CAWGTGAGYGYTF	TGTGCCTGGGGCACAGGGGCGGGCTATGGCTACACCTTC
TRBV5-1	.	TRBJ2-5	.	CASSLVLWETQYF	TGCGCCAGCAGCTTGGTACTATGGGAGACCCAGTACTTC
TRBV7-2	.	TRBJ1-1	.	CASSLAGRLTEAFF	TGTGCCAGCAGCTTAGCCGGCAGGCTCACTGAAGCTTTCTTT
TRBV7-2	.	TRBJ2-7	.	CASSQDRYEQYF	TGTGCCAGCAGTCAGGATCGTTACGAGCAGTACTTC
TRBV9	.	TRBJ1-3	once	CASSVNPGNTIYF	TGTGCCAGCAGCGTTAATCCCGGAAACACCATATATTTT
TRBV7-9	.	TRBJ1-2	few	CASSLAAGLRGYTF	TGTGCCAGCAGCTTAGCGGCGGGGTTGAGGGGCTACACCTTC
TRBV11-3	.	TRBJ2-5	.	CASSLWGQEETQYF	TGTGCCAGCAGCTTATGGGGACAAGAAGAGACCCAGTACTTC
TRBV2	TRBD1	TRBJ2-2	.	CASNVFRDRPNANTGELFF	TGTGCCAGCAACGTTTTTAGGGACAGGCCGAACGCGAACACCGGGGAGCTGTTTTTT
TRBV12-5	.	TRBJ2-5	.	CASGLGGVETQYF	TGTGCTAGTGGTTTGGGGGGGGTAGAGACCCAGTACTTC
TRBV6-5	TRBD2	TRBJ2-3	.	CASSLRLAGGLNTQYF	TGTGCCAGCAGTTTAAGACTAGCGGGGGGCCTAAATACGCAGTATTTT
TRBV6-1	.	TRBJ2-2	.	CASSESTVSGELFF	TGTGCCAGCAGTGAATCGACAGTGAGCGGGGAGCTGTTTTTT
TRBV6-4	TRBD1	TRBJ2-2	few	CASMLYRGLDTGELFF	TGTGCCAGCATGCTATACAGGGGGCTGGACACCGGGGAGCTGTTTTTT
TRBV4-3	.	TRBJ2-7	.	CASSQSVSYEQYF	TGCGCCAGCAGCCAATCGGTGTCCTACGAGCAGTACTTC
TRBV5-6	.	TRBJ1-1	.	CASSPGGGEAFF	TGTGCCAGCAGCCCTGGGGGCGGTGAAGCTTTCTTT
TRBV4-1	TRBD1	TRBJ2-4	.	CASSPPGSSSGGTQVQYF	TGCGCCAGCAGCCCACCAGGGAGTAGCTCAGGGGGCACGCAGGTTCAGTACTTC
TRBV5-4	.	TRBJ2-7	.	CASSSGFNEQYF	TGTGCCAGCAGCTCCGGGTTCAACGAGCAGTACTTC
TRBV15	.	TRBJ2-7	.	CAIRQNNYEQYF	TGTGCCATTAGACAGAACAACTACGAGCAGTACTTC
TRBV5-1	.	TRBJ1-6	.	CASSLDVGDSPLHF	TGCGCCAGCAGCTTGGATGTAGGGGATTCACCCCTCCACTTT
TRBV30	.	TRBJ1-2	.	CACNPKSKTGNGYTF	TGTGCCTGTAATCCTAAAAGTAAAACGGGGAATGGCTACACCTTC
TRBV7-9	.	TRBJ2-1	.	CASSLALGGEQFF	TGTGCCAGCAGCTTAGCGCTAGGGGGTGAGCAGTTCTTC
TRBV27	.	TRBJ1-1	few	CASKREMNTEAFF	TGTGCCAGCAAGCGAGAGATGAACACTGAAGCTTTCTTT
TRBV19	.	TRBJ2-3	once	CASSITGFQSTDTQYF	TGTGCCAGTAGTATAACAGGGTTCCAATCCACAGATACGCAGTATTTT
TRBV5-4	TRBD2	TRBJ2-5	.	CASSRGLAGGPTSGETQYF	TGTGCCAGCAGCAGAGGACTAGCGGGGGGGCCGACGTCGGGAGAGACCCAGTACTTC
TRBV18	.	TRBJ2-1	.	CASSPNALGTQNEQFF	TGTGCCAGCTCACCCAACGCCTTGGGGACACAAAATGAGCAGTTCTTC
TRBV19	.	TRBJ1-2	.	CASSGGNWFGYTF	TGTGCCAGTAGTGGGGGGAATTGGTTCGGCTACACCTTC